This entry lists 4 T cell receptor beta chains sequenced from one sample in a study of T cells in Graves' hyperthyroidism and ophthalmopathy. Amplification of TCR beta CDR3 regions was performed using RNA transcripts as template. Primed by the HTBI set, a first-round RT-PCR was run on the TCR CDR3. MiXCR, applied by TCRdb to the multiplex PCR reads, yields one record per CDR3 protein. The sample holds roughly 510,000 distinct CDR3 sequences, less than 25% seen once. Source material: blood. These receptors all come from a man younger than 35 with Graves' hyperthyroidism.

Here the CDR3 reads CASSLPGTSYNEQFF. Written as DNA, the CDR3 is TGTGCCAGCAGCTTACCAGGGACATCCTACAATGAGCAGTTCTTC. The chain couples TRBV11-1 to TRBJ2-1, with D tentatively TRBD1 (6 bases). CDR1 is SGHAT and CDR2 is FQDESV in the germline V gene (reference sequence). The CDR3 has 15 amino acids. Between the trimmed V and J ends, which lost 2 bases and 1 base, there was a span of 9 bases. Full variable domain (rest looked up from reference TRBV11-1 and TRBJ2-1): EAEVAQSPRYKITEKSQAVAFWCDPISGHATLYWYRQILGQGPELLVQFQDESVVDDSQLPKDRFSAERLKGVDSTLKIQPAELGDSAMYLCASSLPGTSYNEQFFGPGTRLTVL.

V gene TRBV12-3 or TRBV12-4 combines with J gene TRBJ2-5; D perhaps matches TRBD2 (5 bases). The ends were cut back, 3 bases at V and 1 base at J, with 9 bases in the middle. This CDR3 comprises 14 residues. CDR3 sequence (DNA): TGTGCCAGCAGTTTTTCTGAGGGCCAAGAGACCCAGTACTTC. Translated: CASSFSEGQETQYF.

The J gene is TRBJ2-2, the V gene TRBV4-1; D not certain. CDR3 length equals 16 residues. The V and J ends lost 4 bases and 3 bases respectively, with 15 bases between them. Germline V gives CDR1 MGHRA, CDR2 YSYEKL. CDR3 loop: CASSPVLGSDTGELFF. In DNA form, the CDR3 reads TGCGCCAGCAGCCCCGTTCTTGGGTCGGACACCGGGGAGCTGTTTTTT.

This clonotype has at least ten counts. The J gene is TRBJ1-1, the V gene TRBV5-1, with 9 nucleotides matching TRBD1. The CDR3 covers 18 residues. V was clipped by 2 bases and J by 1 base; unmatched bases: 12. CDR1 is SGHRS, CDR2 YFSETQ, per germline. The chain's CDR3 is CASSFPGQGMSQNTEAFF. CDR3 bases: TGCGCCAGCAGCTTCCCGGGACAGGGAATGTCGCAGAACACTGAAGCTTTCTTT.